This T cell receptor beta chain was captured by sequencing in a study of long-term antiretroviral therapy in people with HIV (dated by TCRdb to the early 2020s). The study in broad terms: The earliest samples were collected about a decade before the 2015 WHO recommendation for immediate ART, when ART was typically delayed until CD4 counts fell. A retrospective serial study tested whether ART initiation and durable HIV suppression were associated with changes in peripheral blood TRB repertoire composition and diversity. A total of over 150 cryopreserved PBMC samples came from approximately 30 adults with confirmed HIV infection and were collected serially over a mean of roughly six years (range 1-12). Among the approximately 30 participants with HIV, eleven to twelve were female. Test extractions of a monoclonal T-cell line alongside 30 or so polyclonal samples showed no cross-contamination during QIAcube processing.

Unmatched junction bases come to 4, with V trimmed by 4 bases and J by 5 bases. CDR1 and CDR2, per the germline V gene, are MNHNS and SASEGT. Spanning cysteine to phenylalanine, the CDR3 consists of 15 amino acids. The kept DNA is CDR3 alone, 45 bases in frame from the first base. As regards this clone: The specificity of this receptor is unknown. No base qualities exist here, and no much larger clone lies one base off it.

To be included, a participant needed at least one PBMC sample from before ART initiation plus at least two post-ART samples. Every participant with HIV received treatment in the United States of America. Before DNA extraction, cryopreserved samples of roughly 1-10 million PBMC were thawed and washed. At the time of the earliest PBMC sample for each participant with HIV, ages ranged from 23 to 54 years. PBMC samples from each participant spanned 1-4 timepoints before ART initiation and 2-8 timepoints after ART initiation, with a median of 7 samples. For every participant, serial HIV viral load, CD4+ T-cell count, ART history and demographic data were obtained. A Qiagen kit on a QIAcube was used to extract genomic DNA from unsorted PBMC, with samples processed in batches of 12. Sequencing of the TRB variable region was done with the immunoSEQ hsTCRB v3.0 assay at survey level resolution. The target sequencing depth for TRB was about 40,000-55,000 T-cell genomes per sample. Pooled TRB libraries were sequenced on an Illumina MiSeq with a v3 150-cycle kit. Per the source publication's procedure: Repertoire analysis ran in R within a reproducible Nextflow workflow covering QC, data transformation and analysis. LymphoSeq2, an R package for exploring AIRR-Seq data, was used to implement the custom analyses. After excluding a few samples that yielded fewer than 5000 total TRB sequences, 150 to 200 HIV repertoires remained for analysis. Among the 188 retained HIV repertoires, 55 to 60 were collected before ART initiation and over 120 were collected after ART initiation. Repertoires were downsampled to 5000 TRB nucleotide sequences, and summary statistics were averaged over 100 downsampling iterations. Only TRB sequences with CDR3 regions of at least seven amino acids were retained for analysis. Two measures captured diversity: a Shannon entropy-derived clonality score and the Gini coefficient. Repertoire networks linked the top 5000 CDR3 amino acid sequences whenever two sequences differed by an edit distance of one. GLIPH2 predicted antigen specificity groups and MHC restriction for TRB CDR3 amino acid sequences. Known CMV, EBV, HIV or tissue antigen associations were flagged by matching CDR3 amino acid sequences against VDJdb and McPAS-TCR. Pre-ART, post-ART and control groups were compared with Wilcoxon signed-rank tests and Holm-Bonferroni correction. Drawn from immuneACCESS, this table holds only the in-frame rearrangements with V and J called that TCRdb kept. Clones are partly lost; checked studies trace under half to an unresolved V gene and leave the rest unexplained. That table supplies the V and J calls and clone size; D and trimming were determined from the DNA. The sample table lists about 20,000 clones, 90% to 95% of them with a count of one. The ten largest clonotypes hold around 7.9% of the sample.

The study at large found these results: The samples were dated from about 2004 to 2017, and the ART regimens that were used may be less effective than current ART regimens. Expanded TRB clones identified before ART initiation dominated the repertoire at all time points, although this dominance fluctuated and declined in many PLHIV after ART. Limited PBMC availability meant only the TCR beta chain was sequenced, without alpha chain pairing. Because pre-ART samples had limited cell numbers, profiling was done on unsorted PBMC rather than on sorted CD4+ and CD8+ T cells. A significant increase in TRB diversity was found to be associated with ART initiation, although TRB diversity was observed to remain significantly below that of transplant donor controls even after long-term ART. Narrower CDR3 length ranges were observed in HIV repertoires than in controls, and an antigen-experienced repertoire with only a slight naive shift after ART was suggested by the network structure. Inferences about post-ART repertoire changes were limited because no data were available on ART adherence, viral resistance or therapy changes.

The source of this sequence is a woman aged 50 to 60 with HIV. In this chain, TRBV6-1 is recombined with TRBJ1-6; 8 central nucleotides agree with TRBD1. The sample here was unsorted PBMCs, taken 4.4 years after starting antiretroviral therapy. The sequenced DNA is TGTGCCAGCAGTGTTACGGGACAGGATAATTCACCCCTCCACTTT. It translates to CASSVTGQDNSPLHF.